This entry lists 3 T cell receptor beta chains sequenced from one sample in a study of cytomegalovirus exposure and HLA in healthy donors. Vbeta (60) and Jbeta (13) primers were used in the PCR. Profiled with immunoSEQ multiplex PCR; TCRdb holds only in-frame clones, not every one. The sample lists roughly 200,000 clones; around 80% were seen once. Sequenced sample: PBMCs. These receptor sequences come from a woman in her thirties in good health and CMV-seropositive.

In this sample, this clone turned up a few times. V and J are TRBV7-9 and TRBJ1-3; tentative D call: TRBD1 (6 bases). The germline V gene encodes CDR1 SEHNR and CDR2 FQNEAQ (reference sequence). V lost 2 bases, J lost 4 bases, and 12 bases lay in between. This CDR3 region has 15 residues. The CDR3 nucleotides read TGTGCCAGCAGCTTAATGGGGGCCGCGGGAAACACCATATATTTT. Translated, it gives CASSLMGAAGNTIYF.

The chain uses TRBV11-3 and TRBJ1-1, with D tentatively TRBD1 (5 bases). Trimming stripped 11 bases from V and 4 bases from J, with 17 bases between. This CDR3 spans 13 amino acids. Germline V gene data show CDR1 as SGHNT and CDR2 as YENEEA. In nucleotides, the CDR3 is TGTGCCGGAGGGGAGGCGCCGACCACTGAAGCTTTCTTT. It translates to CAGGEAPTTEAFF.

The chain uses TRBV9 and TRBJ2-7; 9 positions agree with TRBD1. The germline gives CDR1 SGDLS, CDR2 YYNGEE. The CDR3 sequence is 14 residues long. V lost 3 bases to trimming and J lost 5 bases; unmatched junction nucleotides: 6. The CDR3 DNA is TGTGCCAGCAGCGAAACCGGGACAGGGAACGAGCAGTACTTC. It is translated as CASSETGTGNEQYF.